The clone carrying this T cell receptor beta chain was counted a single time. The record originates from a study of blood T cell repertoires in COVID-19. At the level of the study: From the United States, Italy and Spain came samples of acute and convalescent COVID-19. PBMCs, B-cell-depleted T cells, or T cells provided the cDNA or gDNA that made up the material.

This CDR3 contains 14 residues. V lost 3 bases to trimming and J lost 8 bases, with 13 bases between them. The germline V gene encodes CDR1 MNHNS and CDR2 SASEGT. As originally analysed: Reference gene primer amplification gave nucleated cell count estimates. Profiled with immunoSEQ multiplex PCR; TCRdb holds only in-frame clones, not every one. That table supplies the V and J calls and clone size; D and trimming were determined from the DNA. This table holds tens of thousands of clones, around 82% found once. This sequence joins TRBV6-1 and TRBJ1-4; D remains ambiguous. The sequencing input was peripheral blood. The TCR was taken from an elderly woman with active or convalescent COVID-19. CDR3 residues: CASSDYGGGEKLFF. CDR3 bases: TGTGCCAGCAGTGATTACGGCGGAGGGGAAAAACTGTTTTTT.